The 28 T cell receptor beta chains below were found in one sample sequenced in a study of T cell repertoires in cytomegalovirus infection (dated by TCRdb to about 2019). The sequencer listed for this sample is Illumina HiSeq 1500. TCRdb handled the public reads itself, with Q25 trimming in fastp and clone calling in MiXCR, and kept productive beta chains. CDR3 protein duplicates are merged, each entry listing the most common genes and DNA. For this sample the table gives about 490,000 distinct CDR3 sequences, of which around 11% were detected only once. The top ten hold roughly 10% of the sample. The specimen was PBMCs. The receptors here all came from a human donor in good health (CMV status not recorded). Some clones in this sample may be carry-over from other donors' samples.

For the CDR3, the DNA is TGTGCCAGTAGTATCGGAGACAGGATAACCGGGGAGCTGTTTTTT. It yields the protein CASSIGDRITGELFF. The V and J genes are TRBV19 and TRBJ2-2, with D perhaps matching TRBD1 (6 bases). With 3 bases removed from V and 5 bases from J, the gap between germline ends came to 13 bases. Germline V gene data show CDR1 as LNHDA and CDR2 as SQIVND (reference sequence). The CDR3 contains 15 residues.

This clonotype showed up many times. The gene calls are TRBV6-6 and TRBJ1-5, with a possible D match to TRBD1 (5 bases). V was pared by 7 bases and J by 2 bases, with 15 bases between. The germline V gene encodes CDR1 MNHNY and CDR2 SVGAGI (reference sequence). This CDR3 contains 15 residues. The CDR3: CASKGPPTGNQPQHF. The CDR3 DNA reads TGTGCCAGCAAGGGACCCCCAACCGGCAATCAGCCCCAGCATTTT.

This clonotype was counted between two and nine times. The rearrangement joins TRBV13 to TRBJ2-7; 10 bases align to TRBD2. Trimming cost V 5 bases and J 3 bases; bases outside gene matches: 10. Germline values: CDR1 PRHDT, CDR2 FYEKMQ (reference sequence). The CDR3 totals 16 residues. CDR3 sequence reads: CASSQTGTSALYEQYF. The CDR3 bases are TGTGCCAGCAGCCAGACCGGGACTAGCGCACTCTACGAGCAGTACTTC.

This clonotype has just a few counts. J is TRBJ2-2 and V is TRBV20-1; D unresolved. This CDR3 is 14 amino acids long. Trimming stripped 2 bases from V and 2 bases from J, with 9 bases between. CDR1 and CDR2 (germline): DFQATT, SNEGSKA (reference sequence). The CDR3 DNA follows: TGCAGTGCTAGAAAGGAGCGCAACACCGGGGAGCTGTTTTTT. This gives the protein CSARKERNTGELFF.

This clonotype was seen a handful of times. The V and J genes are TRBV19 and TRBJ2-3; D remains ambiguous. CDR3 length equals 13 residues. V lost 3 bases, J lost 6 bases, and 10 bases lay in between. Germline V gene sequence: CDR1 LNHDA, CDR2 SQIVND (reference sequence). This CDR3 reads CASSIGYKDTQYF. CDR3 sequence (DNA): TGTGCCAGTAGTATTGGGTACAAGGATACGCAGTATTTT.

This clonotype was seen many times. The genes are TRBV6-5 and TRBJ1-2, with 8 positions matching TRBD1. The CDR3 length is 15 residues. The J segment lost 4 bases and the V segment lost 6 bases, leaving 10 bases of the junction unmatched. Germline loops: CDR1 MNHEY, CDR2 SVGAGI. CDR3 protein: CASRLDRELGYGYTF. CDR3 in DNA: TGTGCCAGCAGACTGGACAGGGAGCTAGGCTATGGCTACACCTTC.

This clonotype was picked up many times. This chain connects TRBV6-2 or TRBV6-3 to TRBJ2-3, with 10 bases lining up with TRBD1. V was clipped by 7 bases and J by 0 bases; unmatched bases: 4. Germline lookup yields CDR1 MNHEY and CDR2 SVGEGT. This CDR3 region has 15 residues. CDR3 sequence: CASKPGQGSTDTQYF. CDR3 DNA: TGTGCCAGCAAACCGGGACAGGGGAGCACAGATACGCAGTATTTT.

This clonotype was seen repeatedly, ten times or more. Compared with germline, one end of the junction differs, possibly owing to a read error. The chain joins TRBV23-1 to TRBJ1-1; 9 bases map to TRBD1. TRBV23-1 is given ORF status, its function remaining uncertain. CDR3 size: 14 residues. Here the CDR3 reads CASSQGTGNPEAFF. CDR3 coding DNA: TGCGCCAGCAGTCAAGGGACAGGGAACCCTGAAGCTTTCTTT.

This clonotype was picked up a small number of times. CDR3 protein: CASRLAGGLYNEQFF. As DNA, the CDR3 is TGTGCCAGCAGATTAGCGGGAGGATTATACAATGAGCAGTTCTTC. The chain uses TRBV28 and TRBJ2-1, with 10 bases that match TRBD2. V gave up 6 bases and J gave up 4 bases; unmatched junction bases: 6. Germline CDR1 reads MDHEN; CDR2 reads SYDVKM. This CDR3 contains 15 residues.

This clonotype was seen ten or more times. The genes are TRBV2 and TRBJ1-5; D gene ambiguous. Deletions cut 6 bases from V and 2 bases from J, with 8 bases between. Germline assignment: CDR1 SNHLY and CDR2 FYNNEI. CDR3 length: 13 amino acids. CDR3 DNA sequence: TGTGCCAGCAGCAAGGAGGGCAATCAGCCCCAGCATTTT. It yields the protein CASSKEGNQPQHF.

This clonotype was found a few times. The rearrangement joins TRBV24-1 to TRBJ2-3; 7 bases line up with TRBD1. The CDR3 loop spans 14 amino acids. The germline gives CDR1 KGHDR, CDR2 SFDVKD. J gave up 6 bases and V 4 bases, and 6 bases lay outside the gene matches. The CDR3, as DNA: TGTGCCACCAGTGAAGTCAGGGGGACGGATACGCAGTATTTT. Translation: CATSEVRGTDTQYF.

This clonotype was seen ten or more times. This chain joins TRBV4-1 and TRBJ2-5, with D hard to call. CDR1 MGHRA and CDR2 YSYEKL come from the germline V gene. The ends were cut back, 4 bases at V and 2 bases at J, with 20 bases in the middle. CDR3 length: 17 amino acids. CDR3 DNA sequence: TGCGCCAGCAGCCGAGACGAGGCGGCAGCTACTCAAGAGACCCAGTACTTC. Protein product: CASSRDEAAATQETQYF.

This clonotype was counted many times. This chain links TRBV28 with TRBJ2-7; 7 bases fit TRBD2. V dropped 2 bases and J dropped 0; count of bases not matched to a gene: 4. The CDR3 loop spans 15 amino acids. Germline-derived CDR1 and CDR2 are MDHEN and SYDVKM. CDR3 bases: TGTGCCAGCAGTTTAAGCGCTAGCGGCTCCTACGAGCAGTACTTC. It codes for CASSLSASGSYEQYF.

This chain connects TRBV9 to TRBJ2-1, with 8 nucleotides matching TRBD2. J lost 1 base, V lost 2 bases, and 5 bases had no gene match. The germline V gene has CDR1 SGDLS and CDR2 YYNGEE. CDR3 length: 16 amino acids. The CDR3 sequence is CASSVSGGPSYNEQFF. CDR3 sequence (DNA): TGTGCCAGCAGCGTGAGCGGGGGACCTTCCTACAATGAGCAGTTCTTC.

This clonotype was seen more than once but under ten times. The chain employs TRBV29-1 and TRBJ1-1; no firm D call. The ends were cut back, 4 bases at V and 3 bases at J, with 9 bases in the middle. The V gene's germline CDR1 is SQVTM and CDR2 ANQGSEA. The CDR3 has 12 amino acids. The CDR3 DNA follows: TGCAGCGTTGTTGACACCGACACTGAAGCTTTCTTT. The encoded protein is CSVVDTDTEAFF.

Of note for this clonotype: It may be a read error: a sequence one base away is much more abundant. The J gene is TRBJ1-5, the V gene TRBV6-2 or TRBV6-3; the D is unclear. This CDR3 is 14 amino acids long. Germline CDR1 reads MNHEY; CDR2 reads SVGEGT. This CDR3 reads CASSYGSNHQRQHF. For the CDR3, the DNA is TGTGCCAGCAGTTACGGGAGCAACCACCAGCGCCAGCATTTT.

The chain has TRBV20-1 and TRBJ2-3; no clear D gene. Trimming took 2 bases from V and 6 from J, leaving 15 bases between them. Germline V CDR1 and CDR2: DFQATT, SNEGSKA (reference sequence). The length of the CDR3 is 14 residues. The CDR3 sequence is CSARPLTELDTQYF. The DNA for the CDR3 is TGCAGTGCTAGACCGCTTACAGAGCTCGATACGCAGTATTTT.

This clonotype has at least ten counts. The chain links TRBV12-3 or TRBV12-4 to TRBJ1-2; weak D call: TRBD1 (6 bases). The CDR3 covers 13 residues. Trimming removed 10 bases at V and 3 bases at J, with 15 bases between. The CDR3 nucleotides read TGTGCCACATCCGGGGGGCTTGACTATGGCTACACCTTC. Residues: CATSGGLDYGYTF.

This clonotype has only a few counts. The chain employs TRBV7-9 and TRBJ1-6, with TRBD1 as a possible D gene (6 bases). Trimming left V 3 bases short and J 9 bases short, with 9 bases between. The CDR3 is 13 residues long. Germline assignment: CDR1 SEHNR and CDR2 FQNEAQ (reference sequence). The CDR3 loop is CASSFTGSSPLHF. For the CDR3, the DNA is TGTGCCAGCAGCTTTACAGGGAGTTCACCCCTCCACTTT.

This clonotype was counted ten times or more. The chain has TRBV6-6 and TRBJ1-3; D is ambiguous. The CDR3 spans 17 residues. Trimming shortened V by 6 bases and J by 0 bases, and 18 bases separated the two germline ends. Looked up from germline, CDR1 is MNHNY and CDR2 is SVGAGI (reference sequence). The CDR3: CASSLVGIPSSGNTIYF. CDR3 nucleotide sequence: TGTGCCAGCAGCCTCGTCGGGATCCCTAGCTCTGGAAACACCATATATTTT.

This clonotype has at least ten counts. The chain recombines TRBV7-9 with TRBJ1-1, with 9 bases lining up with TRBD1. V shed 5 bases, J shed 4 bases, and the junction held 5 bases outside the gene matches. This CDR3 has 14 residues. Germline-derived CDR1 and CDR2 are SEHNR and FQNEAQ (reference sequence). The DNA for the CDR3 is TGTGCCAGCAGCGCCACGACAGGGGGCACTGAAGCTTTCTTT. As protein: CASSATTGGTEAFF.

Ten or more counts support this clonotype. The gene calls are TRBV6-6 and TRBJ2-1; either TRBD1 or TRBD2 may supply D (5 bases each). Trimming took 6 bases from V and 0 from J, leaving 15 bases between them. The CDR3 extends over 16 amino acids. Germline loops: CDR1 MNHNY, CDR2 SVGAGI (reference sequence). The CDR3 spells CASSLGVTTSYNEQFF. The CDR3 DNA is TGTGCCAGCAGCCTGGGGGTTACAACCTCCTACAATGAGCAGTTCTTC.

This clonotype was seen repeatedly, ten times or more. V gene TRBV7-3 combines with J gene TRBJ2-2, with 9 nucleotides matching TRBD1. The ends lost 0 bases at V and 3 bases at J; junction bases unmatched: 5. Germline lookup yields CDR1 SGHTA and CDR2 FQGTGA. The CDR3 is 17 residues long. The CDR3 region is CASSLTYRTGDTGELFF. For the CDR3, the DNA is TGTGCCAGCAGCTTAACCTATAGGACAGGGGACACCGGGGAGCTGTTTTTT.

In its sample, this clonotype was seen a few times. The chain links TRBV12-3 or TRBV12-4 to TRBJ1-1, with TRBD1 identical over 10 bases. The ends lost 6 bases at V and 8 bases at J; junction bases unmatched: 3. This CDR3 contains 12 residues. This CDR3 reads CASSDRGREAFF. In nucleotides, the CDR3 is TGTGCCAGCAGCGACAGGGGGCGGGAAGCTTTCTTT.

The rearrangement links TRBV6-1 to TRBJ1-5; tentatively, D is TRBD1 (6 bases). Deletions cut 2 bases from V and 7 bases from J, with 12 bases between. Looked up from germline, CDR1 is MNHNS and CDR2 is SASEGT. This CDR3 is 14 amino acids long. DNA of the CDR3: TGTGCCAGCAGTGAACACAGACAGGCGCAGCCCCAGCATTTT. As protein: CASSEHRQAQPQHF.

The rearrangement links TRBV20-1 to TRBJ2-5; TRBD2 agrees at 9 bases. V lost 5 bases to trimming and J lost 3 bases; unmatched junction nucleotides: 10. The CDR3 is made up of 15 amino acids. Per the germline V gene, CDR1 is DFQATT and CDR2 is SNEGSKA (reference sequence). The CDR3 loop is CSARPRGTSKETQYF. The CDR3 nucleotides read TGCAGTGCTCGCCCCAGAGGGACTAGCAAAGAGACCCAGTACTTC.

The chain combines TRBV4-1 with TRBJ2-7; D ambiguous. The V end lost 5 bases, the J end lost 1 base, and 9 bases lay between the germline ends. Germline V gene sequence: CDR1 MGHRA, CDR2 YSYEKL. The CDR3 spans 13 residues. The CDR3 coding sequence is TGCGCCAGCAGCTCCACGGAGTCCTACGAGCAGTACTTC. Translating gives CASSSTESYEQYF.

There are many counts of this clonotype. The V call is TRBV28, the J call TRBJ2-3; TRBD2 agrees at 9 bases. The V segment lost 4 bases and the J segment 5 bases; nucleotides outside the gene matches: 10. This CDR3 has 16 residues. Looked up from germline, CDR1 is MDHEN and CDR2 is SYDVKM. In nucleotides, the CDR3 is TGTGCCAGCAGTTCATGGAGCGGGAGGAATAGAGATACGCAGTATTTT. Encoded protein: CASSSWSGRNRDTQYF.